Shown below are 8 T cell receptor beta chains from a single sample sequenced in a study of T cells in tuberculosis (dated by TCRdb to between 2017 and 2018). Library preparation used the immunoSEQ multiplex PCR assay. The table was pulled from immuneACCESS by TCRdb, which kept in-frame rearrangements only. Such tables lose some clones; where checked, under half of the loss comes from unresolved V genes, and the rest has no known cause. In all, the sample holds around 30,000 clones, and nearly 90% of those were seen once. About 6.5% of the sample comes from the top ten. The sample taken for sequencing was PBMCs. The receptors come from a donor aged 10-35 years with latent tuberculosis or without tuberculosis infection.

The rearrangement joins TRBV7-2 to TRBJ2-7; 8 nucleotides match TRBD2. Germline CDR1 and CDR2: SGHTA and FQGNSA. The CDR3 runs 15 residues. J lost 5 bases, V lost 2 bases, and 8 bases had no gene match. The DNA of the CDR3 is TGTGCCAGCAGCTTAATTCCGGGGGGGCCCAACGAGCAGTACTTC. This codes for CASSLIPGGPNEQYF.

The chain joins TRBV18 to TRBJ2-7; D perhaps matches TRBD1 (6 bases). CDR1 and CDR2 (germline): KGHSH, LQKENI. V was trimmed by 3 bases and J by 6 bases, leaving 27 bases between them. CDR3 length equals 18 residues. CDR3 bases: TGTGCCAGCTCACCTACCCGGGGAATCGGGGCAGGGGCACGCGAGCAGTACTTC. Translated: CASSPTRGIGAGAREQYF. The full variable domain, rest sourced from reference TRBV18 and TRBJ2-7, is NAGVMQNPRHLVRRRGQEARLRCSPMKGHSHVYWYRQLPEEGLKFMVYLQKENIIDESGMPKERFSAEFPKEGPSILRIQQVVRGDSAAYFCASSPTRGIGAGAREQYFGPGTRLTVT.

The rearrangement links TRBV6-1 to TRBJ2-5, with TRBD1 matching over 7 bases. The CDR3 spans 15 residues. Germline trimming cut 2 bases from V and 5 bases from J; bases unmatched to any gene: 8. From germline, CDR1 is MNHNS and CDR2 SASEGT. The DNA for the CDR3 is TGTGCCAGCAGTGAAACCGCAGGGGGTGGGGAGACCCAGTACTTC. Translating it yields CASSETAGGGETQYF.

The chain carries TRBV5-1 and TRBJ2-3; 8 bases match TRBD2. With V trimmed by 4 bases and J by 6 bases, 4 bases remained unmatched. The CDR3 runs to 13 residues. Germline loops: CDR1 SGHRS, CDR2 YFSETQ. CDR3 in DNA: TGCGCCAGCAGCGAGACTAGCGTGGATACGCAGTATTTT. Protein product: CASSETSVDTQYF. The whole variable domain, remainder taken from reference TRBV5-1 and TRBJ2-3, is KAGVTQTPRYLIKTRGQQVTLSCSPISGHRSVSWYQQTPGQGLQFLFEYFSETQRNKGNFPGRFSGRQFSNSRSEMNVSTLELGDSALYLCASSETSVDTQYFGPGTRLTVL.

This clone was counted a single time. The chain carries TRBV19 and TRBJ1-5; 8 bases agree with TRBD1. The CDR3 has 17 residues. Germline lookup yields CDR1 LNHDA and CDR2 SQIVND (reference sequence). The junction had 15 bases not matched to a gene; V was cut back by 4 bases and J by 7 bases. Here the CDR3 reads CASSSGAGGGPWQPQHF. CDR3 bases: TGTGCCAGTAGTAGTGGCGCAGGGGGCGGTCCGTGGCAGCCCCAGCATTTT.

The chain uses TRBV5-6 and TRBJ1-6; no firm D call. This CDR3 has 15 amino acids. V gave up 1 base and J gave up 10 bases, with 15 bases separating them. CDR1 is SGHDT, CDR2 YYEEEE, per germline. The CDR3 DNA reads TGTGCCAGCAGCTTGCACCTGGCGTCAGGATCACCCCTCCACTTT. It specifies CASSLHLASGSPLHF.

V usage is TRBV6-1 and J usage is TRBJ2-3; no reliable D call. The germline V and J ends were trimmed by 6 bases and 2 bases, with 12 bases remaining between them. The germline V gene has CDR1 MNHNS and CDR2 SASEGT. The CDR3 has 14 residues. The DNA of the CDR3 is TGTGCCAGCAGGGTCACGGTCCTCACAGATACGCAGTATTTT. It is translated as CASRVTVLTDTQYF.

The chain joins TRBV29-1 to TRBJ2-1, with D possibly matching TRBD2 (6 bases). The CDR3 is 11 amino acids. Germline assignment: CDR1 SQVTM and CDR2 ANQGSEA. Trimming left V 5 bases short and J 10 bases short, with 12 bases between. CDR3 DNA: TGCAGCGTTTCGGGGGTTCGAGAGCAGTTCTTC. It codes for CSVSGVREQFF.